These 23 T cell receptor beta chains came from one sample sequenced in a study of blood T cells in healthy people across ages. The use of a sample-barcoded 5' primer and a J-beta primer mix characterized a second PCR of about 6 to 11 cycles. MiXCR, run by TCRdb on the 5' RACE reads, gives a single entry per CDR3 protein. The sample yields hundreds of thousands of distinct CDR3 sequences, more than 45% seen once. Source material: blood. These receptors all stem from a man at least 80 years old in good health.

Concerning this clonotype itself: At one of its ends the junction is not consistent with the germline gene, which may arise from a read error. In DNA, the CDR3 is TGCGCCAGCAGCCCACCGCGGACAGTTAGGAATTCACCCCTCCACTTT. Translated: CASSPPRTVRNSPLHF. The chain employs TRBV28 and TRBJ1-6; TRBD1 might be the D (6 bases). The CDR3 is 16 amino acids. The germline gives CDR1 MDHEN, CDR2 SYDVKM.

Note on this clonotype: Mismatch with germline at one junction end may stem from a read error. The rearrangement uses TRBV6-6 and TRBJ2-6; TRBD1 or TRBD2 may be the D gene (6 bases each). The CDR3 spans 16 residues. Germline V gene lookup returns CDR1 MNHNY and CDR2 SVGAGI (reference sequence). This chain's CDR3 is CASRRDISPGANVLTF. CDR3 bases: TGTGCCAGCAGGCGGGACATATCCCCTGGGGCCAATGTCCTGACTTTC.

This clonotype appeared once. The CDR3 region has the DNA TGTGCCAGCAGCCAAGAAGGGGGGAGTATCGAGCAGTACTTC. This encodes CASSQEGGSIEQYF. This chain uses TRBV3-1 with TRBJ2-4; D may be TRBD1 or TRBD2 (6 bases each). With the DNA end fitting TRBJ2-7 better, the J assignment may be wrong. This CDR3 contains 14 residues. The germline V gene has CDR1 LGHDT and CDR2 YNNKEL (reference sequence).

The V and J genes are TRBV2 and TRBJ1-6; 10 bases match TRBD1. V dropped 7 bases and J dropped 9; count of bases not matched to a gene: 3. The CDR3 is made up of 13 amino acids. Looked up from germline, CDR1 is SNHLY and CDR2 is FYNNEI. CDR3 coding DNA: TGTGCCAGCACCGGGACAGGGGTTTCACCCCTCCACTTT. Encoded protein: CASTGTGVSPLHF.

This clonotype was counted a few times. This rearrangement joins TRBV11-1 to TRBJ2-3; 10 nucleotides match TRBD2. Germline CDR1 is SGHAT and CDR2 is FQDESV (reference sequence). The junction had 8 bases not matched to a gene; V was cut back by 2 bases and J by 0 bases. This CDR3 is 18 amino acids long. Here the CDR3 DNA reads TGTGCCAGCAGCTTACAAGCGGGAGGGCCTGGTAGCACAGATACGCAGTATTTT. Translating gives CASSLQAGGPGSTDTQYF.

This clonotype was counted ten times or more. This chain links TRBV18 with TRBJ1-1, with 8 bases aligning to TRBD1. Losses at the gene ends were 5 bases for V and 4 bases for J; bases not matched to a gene: 3. The CDR3 runs 13 residues. Germline V gene sequence: CDR1 KGHSH, CDR2 LQKENI. CDR3 bases: TGTGCCAGCTCAGGACAGGGAGGCACTGAAGCTTTCTTT. It specifies CASSGQGGTEAFF.

This clonotype appeared a few times. This chain joins TRBV7-2 and TRBJ1-1; no clear D gene. CDR3 length equals 13 residues. Germline CDR1 is SGHTA and CDR2 is FQGNSA. V was shortened by 5 bases and J by 3 bases, with 10 bases between the two germline ends. The CDR3 reads CASSGRVDTEAFF. CDR3 DNA sequence: TGTGCCAGCAGCGGTAGGGTTGACACTGAAGCTTTCTTT.

This chain joins TRBV30 and TRBJ1-2; D is ambiguous. CDR1 is GTSNPN and CDR2 is SVGIG in the germline V gene (reference sequence). V shed 2 bases and J shed 4 bases, with 17 bases lying between them. The CDR3 is made up of 15 amino acids. The CDR3 protein is CAWSPMAVSSYGYTF. CDR3 sequence (DNA): TGTGCCTGGAGTCCCATGGCAGTTAGCTCCTATGGCTACACCTTC.

This rearrangement joins TRBV3-1 to TRBJ2-3; possible D gene TRBD2, 6 bases. Germline V gene lookup returns CDR1 LGHDT and CDR2 YNNKEL (reference sequence). With 4 bases removed from V and 8 bases from J, the gap between germline ends came to 16 bases. This CDR3 has 14 residues. DNA for the CDR3: TGTGCCAGCAGCCGAACAGACGCGGGGAGTACGCAGTATTTT. Translating it yields CASSRTDAGSTQYF.

This clonotype has a handful of counts. V gene TRBV4-1 combines with J gene TRBJ2-1; the D gene is possibly TRBD1 (6 bases). The CDR3 consists of 15 residues. Trimming removed 0 bases at V and 7 bases at J, with 13 bases between. The germline gives CDR1 MGHRA, CDR2 YSYEKL. CDR3 sequence: CASSQDSRGPNEQFF. CDR3 coding DNA: TGCGCCAGCAGCCAAGACTCCAGGGGCCCGAATGAGCAGTTCTTC.

The chain uses TRBV20-1 and TRBJ2-1, with 7 bases aligning to TRBD2. CDR1 is DFQATT, CDR2 SNEGSKA, per germline (reference sequence). This CDR3 region has 16 residues. The V gene end was trimmed by 1 base and the J gene end by 0 bases; junction bases not matched to a gene: 6. Here the CDR3 DNA reads TGCAGTGCTAGAGCCCCCGGCGGGGGCTCCTACAATGAGCAGTTCTTC. Translation gives CSARAPGGGSYNEQFF.

About this clonotype itself: A junction boundary mismatches the germline segment, possibly from a read error. This chain links TRBV5-1 with TRBJ1-1; D is ambiguous. Germline V lookup: CDR1 SGHRS, CDR2 YFSETQ. CDR3 length equals 14 residues. CDR3 sequence (DNA): TGCGCCCGCAGCTTGGAGGCAGGGAACACTGAAGCTTTCTTT. Protein: CARSLEAGNTEAFF.

The chain has TRBV20-1 and TRBJ2-1; no definite D call. The CDR3 extends over 15 amino acids. Germline-derived CDR1 and CDR2 are DFQATT and SNEGSKA (reference sequence). Trimming took 1 base from V and 2 from J, leaving 12 bases between them. In nucleotides, the CDR3 is TGCAGTGCTAGAGGGGCCGGGTCGGCCTACAATGAGCAGTTCTTC. Its translation is CSARGAGSAYNEQFF.

This clonotype was picked up one time. In DNA form, the CDR3 reads TGTGCCAGCAGTTTTTCCCCGGCGATTCCTGGCTACACCTTC. It yields the protein CASSFSPAIPGYTF. The chain is built from TRBV28 and TRBJ1-2; no definite D call. The CDR3 runs to 14 residues. Trimming took 3 bases from V and 7 from J, leaving 15 bases between them. Germline V CDR1 and CDR2: MDHEN, SYDVKM.

This clonotype was found a few times. The gene calls are TRBV24-1 and TRBJ2-3; TRBD2 agrees at 9 bases. V shed 3 bases and J 3 bases; nucleotides not matched to a gene: 6. The CDR3 spans 16 residues. The germline gives CDR1 KGHDR, CDR2 SFDVKD. The chain's CDR3 is CATSDGTSLSTDTQYF. In DNA, the CDR3 is TGTGCCACCAGTGATGGGACTAGCCTCTCGACAGATACGCAGTATTTT.

The genes are TRBV12-3 or TRBV12-4 and TRBJ2-2; D might be TRBD1 or TRBD2, each matching 6 bases. The CDR3 extends over 16 amino acids. The V end was cut by 5 bases, the J end by 6 bases, with 19 bases between. The DNA of the CDR3 is TGTGCCAGCAGTCCCACGGGGGCCCGAGGCGCCGGGGAGCTGTTTTTT. Protein sequence: CASSPTGARGAGELFF.

This clonotype was seen a handful of times. The chain employs TRBV6-6 and TRBJ2-1, with a weak D call TRBD2 (6 bases). Looked up from germline, CDR1 is MNHNY and CDR2 is SVGAGI (reference sequence). Trimming left V 5 bases short and J 7 bases short, with 21 bases between. The CDR3 is made up of 16 amino acids. For the CDR3, the DNA is TGTGCCAGCAGTCCCCAAAGAGGGGCGGGGTATAATGAGCAGTTCTTC. It is translated as CASSPQRGAGYNEQFF.

CDR3: CASGPGFGANVLTF. CDR3 nucleotides: TGTGCCAGCGGCCCCGGCTTTGGGGCCAACGTCCTGACTTTC. The gene calls are TRBV27 and TRBJ2-6; D is undetermined. V lost 8 bases and J 3 bases, leaving 11 bases between the germline ends. Germline CDR1 MNHEY, CDR2 SMNVEV (reference sequence). This CDR3 contains 14 residues.

This clonotype was detected ten times or more. This sequence joins TRBV6-6 and TRBJ2-3; D gene unclear. The CDR3 is 17 amino acids. Germline CDR1 is MNHNY and CDR2 is SVGAGI (reference sequence). V was pared by 2 bases and J by 1 base, with 16 bases between. The CDR3 here is CASSYTTLVAGTDTQYF. The CDR3 coding sequence is TGTGCCAGCAGTTACACTACTCTTGTAGCCGGCACAGATACGCAGTATTTT.

V usage is TRBV20-1 and J usage is TRBJ1-2; 7 nucleotides line up with TRBD1. This CDR3 is built from 15 residues. Germline CDR1 is DFQATT and CDR2 is SNEGSKA (reference sequence). The J segment lost 4 bases and the V segment lost 4 bases, leaving 12 bases of the junction unmatched. The CDR3 reads CSATRQGRGGYGYTF. The CDR3, as DNA: TGCAGTGCTACCAGACAGGGACGGGGGGGCTATGGCTACACCTTC.

This clonotype was picked up a small number of times. The chain carries TRBV3-1 and TRBJ2-5, with 8 nucleotides matching TRBD2. The germline gives CDR1 LGHDT, CDR2 YNNKEL (reference sequence). Trimming at V came to 0 bases and at J to 1 base, leaving 7 bases not matched to a gene. The CDR3 totals 17 residues. This chain's CDR3 is CASSQDVASGRQETQYF. The CDR3 nucleotides read TGTGCCAGCAGCCAAGACGTGGCTAGCGGGCGCCAAGAGACCCAGTACTTC.

This clonotype appeared a few times. The V call is TRBV9, the J call TRBJ2-7, with D possibly being TRBD1 (6 bases). The V gene lost 0 bases and the J gene lost 4 bases, with 8 bases spanning the gap. Germline CDR1 SGDLS, CDR2 YYNGEE. The CDR3 extends over 13 amino acids. The CDR3: CASSVGQVYEQYF. The DNA for the CDR3 is TGTGCCAGCAGCGTAGGACAGGTGTACGAGCAGTACTTC.

This clonotype has ten or more counts. The gene calls are TRBV4-1 and TRBJ2-1; D ambiguous. V was trimmed by 0 bases and J by 15 bases, leaving 21 bases between them. CDR3 size: 15 residues. In germline, CDR1 is MGHRA, CDR2 YSYEKL. For the CDR3, the DNA is TGCGCCAGCAGCCAAGAAACAACCTGGACCAGCTCCAGGTTCTTC. Residues: CASSQETTWTSSRFF.